This T cell receptor beta chain was recovered during a study of human T cells and chemical hapten exposure. Study overall: Investigators sensitized around 2 cm by around 2 cm of upper inner arm skin with 2% DPC. Alopecia areata, totalis and universalis patients, mostly female, were included. Study results and limitations: Controls formed significantly fewer large CDR3 similarity clusters than expanded TCRs did.

A single record per CDR3 protein comes from TCRdb applying MiXCR to the RACE reads. The sample records some 380,000 distinct CDR3 sequences, roughly 5% being singletons. This CDR3 comprises 15 residues. CDR1 KGHSH and CDR2 LQKENI come from the germline V gene. Trimming took 4 bases from V and 5 from J, leaving 18 bases between them. This clonotype was counted at least ten times. Antigen: not known. Time point described: patch test 1, 2 weeks after DPC sensitization. Treatment: therapeutic diphenylcyclopropenone sensitization with weekly scalp DPC. The chain couples TRBV18 to TRBJ2-7, with D maybe TRBD1 (6 bases). The TCR comes from a woman aged 45-65 years with alopecia areata. Some clones in this sample may be carry-over from other donors' samples. The sample here was whole blood, taken in connection with sensitization to the hapten diphenylcyclopropenone (DPC). The CDR3 reads CASSLIRQAGDEQYF. The CDR3 coding sequence is TGTGCCAGCTCACTAATAAGACAGGCCGGGGACGAGCAGTACTTC.